This T cell receptor (beta chain) was obtained from a study of tumor-infiltrating lymphocytes in primary liver carcinoma. TCR beta cDNA was reverse-transcribed from roughly 520 ng of total RNA. The reaction used a constant-region primer and ProtoScript II reverse transcriptase. Slightly modified ARM-PCR with three nested multiplex PCR rounds yielded TCR beta libraries. Two initial PCR rounds of about 10 cycles each paired TRBV1-TRBV30 forward primers with a C-beta reverse primer. One entry per CDR3 protein, called by TCRdb with MiXCR from the multiplex PCR reads. The sample shows approximately 300,000 distinct CDR3 sequences, approximately 65% of them seen only once. Germline V CDR1 and CDR2: LGHNA, YNFKEQ. CDR3 length: 14 residues. This clonotype was seen only once. One base away lies a much larger clone, so this may be a sequencing read error. Germline DNA was also extracted, with blood RNA taken from unsorted whole blood.

The rearrangement links TRBV4-2 to TRBJ2-7; D call uncertain. Input material: peripheral blood. This TCR came from a man between 35 and 55 years old with primary liver carcinoma and hepatitis B virus infection. CDR3 sequence: CARSQDRTSYEQYF. For the CDR3, the DNA is TGTGCCAGGAGCCAAGATAGGACCTCCTACGAGCAGTACTTC.